Each of the 11 T cell receptor beta chains below was sequenced from the same sample in a study of cytomegalovirus exposure and HLA in healthy donors. Repertoires were generated with immunoSEQ multiplex PCR, while TCRdb's copy carries only in-frame clones and drops some. The profile shows 150,000 to 200,000 clones, 75% to 95% of them singletons. Sequencing was performed on PBMCs. These receptors all come from a woman younger than 35 in good health and CMV-seropositive.

V and J are TRBV14 and TRBJ2-3; possible D gene TRBD1, 5 bases. Trimming took off 4 bases at V and 6 bases at J, with 8 bases between the two ends. Germline loops: CDR1 SGHDN, CDR2 FVKESK. The CDR3 runs 12 residues. Here the CDR3 reads CASSPTADTQYF. The CDR3 DNA reads TGTGCCAGCAGCCCGACAGCGGATACGCAGTATTTT.

The sample holds a few counts of this clone. The chain uses TRBV4-1 and TRBJ1-5; perhaps TRBD1 as D (6 bases). The CDR3 has 17 residues. V was pared by 2 bases and J by 7 bases, with 21 bases between. CDR1 is MGHRA and CDR2 is YSYEKL in the germline V gene. CDR3 coding DNA: TGCGCCAGCAGCCAATCAATTATACAGGGCCCGAAGCAGCCCCAGCATTTT. Protein product: CASSQSIIQGPKQPQHF.

This chain links TRBV6-5 with TRBJ1-2; D perhaps matches TRBD1 (6 bases). The CDR3 has 14 residues. Looked up from germline, CDR1 is MNHEY and CDR2 is SVGAGI. Trimming stripped 5 bases from V and 6 bases from J, with 16 bases between. Written as DNA, the CDR3 is TGTGCCAGCAGTGATGTACAGGGCACGGATGGCTACACCTTC. This gives the protein CASSDVQGTDGYTF.

The chain is built from TRBV6-5 and TRBJ1-3; D may be TRBD1 (5 bases). V gave up 1 base and J gave up 2 bases, with 9 bases separating them. This CDR3 has 15 residues. Germline V CDR1 and CDR2: MNHEY, SVGAGI. In DNA form, the CDR3 reads TGTGCCAGCAGTTACTGGGGGGGGACTGGAAACACCATATATTTT. It specifies CASSYWGGTGNTIYF.

The V and J genes are TRBV30 and TRBJ2-3; TRBD2 matches at 8 bases. Germline V lookup: CDR1 GTSNPN, CDR2 SVGIG (reference sequence). This CDR3 is built from 14 residues. Losses at the gene ends were 3 bases for V and 2 bases for J; bases not matched to a gene: 4. Here the CDR3 reads CAWRPAGVTDTQYF. The DNA of the CDR3 is TGTGCCTGGAGGCCAGCGGGGGTCACAGATACGCAGTATTTT.

The J gene is TRBJ1-1, the V gene TRBV2, with TRBD1 as a possible D gene (5 bases). Germline assignment: CDR1 SNHLY and CDR2 FYNNEI. Trimming stripped 7 bases from V and 1 base from J, with 13 bases between. This CDR3 region has 14 residues. CDR3: CASTPLTANTEAFF. Here the CDR3 DNA reads TGTGCCAGCACGCCCCTGACAGCGAACACTGAAGCTTTCTTT. Drawing the rest from reference TRBV2 and TRBJ1-1, the complete variable domain is EPEVTQTPSHQVTQMGQEVILRCVPISNHLYFYWYRQILGQKVEFLVSFYNNEISEKSEIFDDQFSVERPDGSNFTLKIRSTKLEDSAMYFCASTPLTANTEAFFGQGTRLTVV.

The chain is built from TRBV10-3 and TRBJ2-7; 12 nucleotides match TRBD2. Germline values: CDR1 ENHRY, CDR2 SYGVKD. The CDR3 contains 15 residues. With 4 bases clipped from V and 5 bases from J, the junction kept 6 bases outside the gene matches. The CDR3 region has the DNA TGTGCCATCAGTGTGACTAGCGGGAGTCCCCACGAGCAGTACTTC. Its protein product is CAISVTSGSPHEQYF.

The rearrangement links TRBV6-1 to TRBJ2-5, with D maybe TRBD2 (7 bases). Trimming removed 7 bases at V and 5 bases at J, with 17 bases between. Germline-derived CDR1 and CDR2 are MNHNS and SASEGT. The CDR3 sequence is 14 residues long. The CDR3 nucleotides are TGTGCCAGCACAAGGGGGGGCTTTGGTGAGACCCAGTACTTC. Translating gives CASTRGGFGETQYF.

This chain joins TRBV28 and TRBJ2-7; D is ambiguous. The CDR3 is 16 residues long. V gave up 2 bases and J gave up 7 bases, with 21 bases separating them. Germline-derived CDR1 and CDR2 are MDHEN and SYDVKM. CDR3 coding DNA: TGTGCCAGCAGTTTACCCGCCCAAAAGTCCGAGTATGAGCAGTACTTC. It yields the protein CASSLPAQKSEYEQYF. Full variable domain (rest looked up from reference TRBV28 and TRBJ2-7): DVKVTQSSRYLVKRTGEKVFLECVQDMDHENMFWYRQDPGLGLRLIYFSYDVKMKEKGDIPEGYSVSREKKERFSLILESASTNQTSMYLCASSLPAQKSEYEQYFGPGTRLTVT.

This sequence joins TRBV16 and TRBJ2-7; 8 bases are a match to TRBD1. The length of the CDR3 is 15 residues. V lost 5 bases, J lost 0 bases, and 6 bases stayed unmatched. The germline V gene has CDR1 KGHSY and CDR2 FQNENV. CDR3 sequence (DNA): TGTGCCAGCAGCAGAGACAGGGGAGTCTCCTACGAGCAGTACTTC. Translating it yields CASSRDRGVSYEQYF. The full variable domain, with the rest looked up from reference TRBV16 and TRBJ2-7, is GEEVAQTPKHLVRGEGQKAKLYCAPIKGHSYVFWYQQVLKNEFKFLISFQNENVFDETGMPKERFSAKCLPNSPCSLEIQATKLEDSAVYFCASSRDRGVSYEQYFGPGTRLTVT.

This chain links TRBV7-6 with TRBJ2-2; 10 nucleotides align to TRBD2. The CDR3 is made up of 16 amino acids. V shed 5 bases, J shed 6 bases, and the junction held 9 bases outside the gene matches. In germline, CDR1 is SGHVS, CDR2 FNYEAQ. The CDR3, as DNA: TGTGCCAGCAGCCCCGAGCGGGGGGGTTTTCCCGGGGAGCTGTTTTTT. Its translation: CASSPERGGFPGELFF.